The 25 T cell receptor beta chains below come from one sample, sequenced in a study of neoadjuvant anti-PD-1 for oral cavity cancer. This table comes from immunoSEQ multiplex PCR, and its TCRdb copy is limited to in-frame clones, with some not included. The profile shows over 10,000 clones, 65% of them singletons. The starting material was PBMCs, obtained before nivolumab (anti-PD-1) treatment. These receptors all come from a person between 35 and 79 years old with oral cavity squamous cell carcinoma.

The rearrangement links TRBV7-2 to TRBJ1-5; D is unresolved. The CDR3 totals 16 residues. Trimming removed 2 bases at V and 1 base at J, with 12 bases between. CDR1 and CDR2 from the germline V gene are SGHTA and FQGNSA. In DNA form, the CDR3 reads TGTGCCAGCAGCTTAATTCTGACCCTCAGCAATCAGCCCCAGCATTTT. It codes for CASSLILTLSNQPQHF.

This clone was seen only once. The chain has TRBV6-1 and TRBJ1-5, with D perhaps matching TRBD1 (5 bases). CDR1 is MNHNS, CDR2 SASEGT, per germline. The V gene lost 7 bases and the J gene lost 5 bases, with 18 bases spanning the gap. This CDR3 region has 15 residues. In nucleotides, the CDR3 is TGTGCCAGCAACCCGGCTTCGGGGGGTTATCAGCCCCAGCATTTT. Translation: CASNPASGGYQPQHF.

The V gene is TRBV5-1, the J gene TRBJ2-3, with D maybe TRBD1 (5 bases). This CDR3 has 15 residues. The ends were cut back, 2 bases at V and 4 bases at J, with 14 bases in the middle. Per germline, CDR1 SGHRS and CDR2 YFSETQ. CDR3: CASSLVGQGPDTQYF. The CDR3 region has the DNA TGCGCCAGCAGCTTAGTCGGGCAGGGCCCAGATACGCAGTATTTT.

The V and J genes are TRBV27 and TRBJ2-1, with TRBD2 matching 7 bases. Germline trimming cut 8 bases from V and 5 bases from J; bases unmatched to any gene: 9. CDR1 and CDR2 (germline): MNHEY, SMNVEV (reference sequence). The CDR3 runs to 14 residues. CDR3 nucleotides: TGTGCCAGCGATAAAGCGGGGCCGAACAATGAGCAGTTCTTC. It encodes CASDKAGPNNEQFF.

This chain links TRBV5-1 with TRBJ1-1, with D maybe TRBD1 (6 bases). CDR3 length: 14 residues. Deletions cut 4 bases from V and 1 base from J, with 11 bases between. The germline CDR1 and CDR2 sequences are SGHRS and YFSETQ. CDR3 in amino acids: CASSPSTGNTEAFF. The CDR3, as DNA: TGCGCCAGCAGCCCCTCGACAGGGAACACTGAAGCTTTCTTT.

The CDR3 is CASKLSSYNSPLHF. The CDR3 region has the DNA TGCGCCAGCAAACTGAGCTCCTATAATTCACCCCTCCACTTT. The chain joins TRBV10-2 to TRBJ1-6; D unclear. V was clipped by 7 bases and J by 0 bases, with 7 bases between them. This CDR3 is built from 14 residues. Germline-derived CDR1 and CDR2 are WSHSY and SAAADI.

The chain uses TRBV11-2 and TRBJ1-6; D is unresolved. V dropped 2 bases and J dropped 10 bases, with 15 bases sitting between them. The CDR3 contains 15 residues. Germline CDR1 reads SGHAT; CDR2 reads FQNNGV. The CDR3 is CASSLKVEQVSPLHF. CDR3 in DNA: TGTGCCAGCAGCTTAAAGGTTGAGCAGGTGTCACCCCTCCACTTT.

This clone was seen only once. This CDR3 is CASSIRTGEVKETQYF. DNA of the CDR3: TGTGCCAGTAGTATCCGGACAGGGGAAGTTAAAGAGACCCAGTACTTC. The rearrangement links TRBV19 to TRBJ2-5; 9 bases align to TRBD1. Germline CDR1 and CDR2: LNHDA and SQIVND (reference sequence). The CDR3 runs to 16 residues. V was clipped by 3 bases and J by 3 bases; unmatched bases: 8.

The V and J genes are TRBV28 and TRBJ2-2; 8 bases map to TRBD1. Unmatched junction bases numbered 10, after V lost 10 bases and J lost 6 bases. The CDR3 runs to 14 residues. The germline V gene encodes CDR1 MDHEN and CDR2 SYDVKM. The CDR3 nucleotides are TGTGCCATCCGGACAGGGTCGAAGGCCGGGGAGCTGTTTTTT. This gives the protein CAIRTGSKAGELFF.

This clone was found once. The CDR3 nucleotides are TGTGCCAGTACGGGGACCAGCCAAGAGACCCAGTACTTC. Translating gives CASTGTSQETQYF. The rearrangement uses TRBV19 and TRBJ2-5; D might be TRBD1 or TRBD2, each matching 5 bases. Germline values: CDR1 LNHDA, CDR2 SQIVND (reference sequence). Trimming removed 7 bases from V and 1 base from J, with 10 bases in between. The CDR3 is made up of 13 amino acids.

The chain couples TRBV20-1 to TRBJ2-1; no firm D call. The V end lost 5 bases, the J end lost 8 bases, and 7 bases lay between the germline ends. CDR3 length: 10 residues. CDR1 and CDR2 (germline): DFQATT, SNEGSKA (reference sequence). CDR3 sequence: CSADSYEQFF. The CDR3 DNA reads TGCAGTGCTGACTCCTATGAGCAGTTCTTC.

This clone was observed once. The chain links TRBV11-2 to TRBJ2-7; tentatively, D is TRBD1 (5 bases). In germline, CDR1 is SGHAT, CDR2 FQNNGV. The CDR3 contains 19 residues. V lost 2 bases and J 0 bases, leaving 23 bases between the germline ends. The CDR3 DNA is TGTGCCAGCAGCTTAAAACAGGACGGCAGGGTAAATCCCTCCTACGAGCAGTACTTC. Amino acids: CASSLKQDGRVNPSYEQYF.

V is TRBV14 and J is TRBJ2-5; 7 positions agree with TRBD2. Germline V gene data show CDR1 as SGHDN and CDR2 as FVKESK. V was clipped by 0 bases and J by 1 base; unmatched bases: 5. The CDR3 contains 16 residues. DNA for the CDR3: TGTGCCAGCAGCCAAGAACAGCGGGGCCTCCAAGAGACCCAGTACTTC. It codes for CASSQEQRGLQETQYF.

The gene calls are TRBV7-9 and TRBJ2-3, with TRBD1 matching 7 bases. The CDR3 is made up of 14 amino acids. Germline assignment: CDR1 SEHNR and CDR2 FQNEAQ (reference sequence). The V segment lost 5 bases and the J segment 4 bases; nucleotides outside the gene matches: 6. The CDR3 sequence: CASSLAGTADTQYF. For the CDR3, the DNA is TGTGCCAGCAGCCTCGCCGGGACAGCAGATACGCAGTATTTT.

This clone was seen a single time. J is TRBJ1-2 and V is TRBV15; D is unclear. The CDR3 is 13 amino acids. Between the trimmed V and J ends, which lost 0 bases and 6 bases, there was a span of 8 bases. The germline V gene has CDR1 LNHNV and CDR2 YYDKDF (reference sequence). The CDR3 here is CATSRDRRNGYTF. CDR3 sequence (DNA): TGTGCCACCAGCAGAGACAGGAGGAATGGCTACACCTTC. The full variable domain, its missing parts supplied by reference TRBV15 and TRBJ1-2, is DAMVIQNPRYQVTQFGKPVTLSCSQTLNHNVMYWYQQKSSQAPKLLFHYYDKDFNNEADTPDNFQSRRPNTSFCFLDIRSPGLGDTAMYLCATSRDRRNGYTFGSGTRLTVV.

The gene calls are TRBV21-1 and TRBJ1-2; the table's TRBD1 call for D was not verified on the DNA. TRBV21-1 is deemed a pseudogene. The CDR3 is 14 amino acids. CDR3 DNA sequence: TGTGCCAGCAAGCCGGACAGGGCCCGAAATGGCTACACCTTC. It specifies CASKPDRARNGYTF.

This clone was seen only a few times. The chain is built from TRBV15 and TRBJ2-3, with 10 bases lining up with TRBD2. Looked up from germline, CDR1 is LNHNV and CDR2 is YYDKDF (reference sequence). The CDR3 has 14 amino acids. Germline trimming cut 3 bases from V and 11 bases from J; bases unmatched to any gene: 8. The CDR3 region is CATSRFSGGRGQYF. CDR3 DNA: TGTGCCACCAGCAGGTTTAGCGGGGGGCGGGGGCAGTATTTT.

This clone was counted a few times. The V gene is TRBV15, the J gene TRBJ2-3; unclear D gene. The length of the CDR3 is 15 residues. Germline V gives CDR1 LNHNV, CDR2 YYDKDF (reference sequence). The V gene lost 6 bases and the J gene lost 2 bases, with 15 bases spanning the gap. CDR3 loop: CATSPGPQLTDTQYF. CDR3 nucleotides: TGTGCCACCAGTCCCGGACCCCAACTCACAGATACGCAGTATTTT.

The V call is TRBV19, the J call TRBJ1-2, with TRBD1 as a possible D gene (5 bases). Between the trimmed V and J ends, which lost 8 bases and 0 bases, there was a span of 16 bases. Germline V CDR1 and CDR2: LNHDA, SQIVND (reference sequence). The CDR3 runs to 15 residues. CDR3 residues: CASHRDGGTNYGYTF. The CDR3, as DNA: TGTGCCAGTCACCGGGACGGAGGGACTAACTATGGCTACACCTTC.

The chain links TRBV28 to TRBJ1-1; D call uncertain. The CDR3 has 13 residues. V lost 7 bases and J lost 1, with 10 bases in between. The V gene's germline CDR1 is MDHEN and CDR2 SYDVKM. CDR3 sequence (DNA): TGTGCCAGCAAGGGTTGGGGGAACACTGAAGCTTTCTTT. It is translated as CASKGWGNTEAFF.

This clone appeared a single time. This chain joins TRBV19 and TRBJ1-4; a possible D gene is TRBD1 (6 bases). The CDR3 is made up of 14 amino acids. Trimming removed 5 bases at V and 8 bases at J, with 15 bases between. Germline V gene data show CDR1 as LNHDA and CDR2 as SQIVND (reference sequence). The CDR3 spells CASSSAGVGEKLFF. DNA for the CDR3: TGTGCCAGTAGTTCGGCAGGGGTTGGGGAAAAACTGTTTTTT.

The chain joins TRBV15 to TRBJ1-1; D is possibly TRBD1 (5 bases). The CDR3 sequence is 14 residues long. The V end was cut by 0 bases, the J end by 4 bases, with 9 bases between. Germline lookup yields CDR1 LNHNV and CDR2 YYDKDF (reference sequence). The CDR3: CATSREGERTEAFF. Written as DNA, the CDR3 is TGTGCCACCAGCAGAGAGGGGGAGCGCACTGAAGCTTTCTTT.

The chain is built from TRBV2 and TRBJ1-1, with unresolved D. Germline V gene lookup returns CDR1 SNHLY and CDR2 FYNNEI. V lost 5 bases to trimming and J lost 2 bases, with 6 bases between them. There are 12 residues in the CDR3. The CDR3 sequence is CASSFGNTEAFF. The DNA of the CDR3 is TGTGCCAGCAGTTTCGGAAACACTGAAGCTTTCTTT.

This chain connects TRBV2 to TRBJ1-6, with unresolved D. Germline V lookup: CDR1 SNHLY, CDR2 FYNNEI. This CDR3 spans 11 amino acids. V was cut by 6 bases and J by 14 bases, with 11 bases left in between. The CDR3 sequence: CASSLTGALHF. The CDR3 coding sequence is TGTGCCAGCAGCCTTACTGGGGCCCTCCACTTT.

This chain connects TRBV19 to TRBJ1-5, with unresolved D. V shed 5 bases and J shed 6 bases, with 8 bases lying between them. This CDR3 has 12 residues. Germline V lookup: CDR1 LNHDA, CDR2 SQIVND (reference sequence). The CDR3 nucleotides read TGTGCCAGTAGTCCCGCGGTTCAGCCCCAGCATTTT. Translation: CASSPAVQPQHF. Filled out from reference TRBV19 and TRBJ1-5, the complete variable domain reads DGGITQSPKYLFRKEGQNVTLSCEQNLNHDAMYWYRQDPGQGLRLIYYSQIVNDFQKGDIAEGYSVSREKKESFPLTVTSAQKNPTAFYLCASSPAVQPQHFGDGTRLSIL.